Listed below are T cell receptor beta chains from one sample, sequenced in a study of shared clonotypes between healthy human individuals. Method: immunoSEQ multiplex PCR; TCRdb's copy keeps in-frame clones and lacks some. The repertoire includes about 1 million clones, around 76% of them detected once, and about 1.5% sits in the top ten. Sequencing was done on a sample of memory CD4+ T cells sorted from blood. These receptors all stem from a man between 18 and 29 years old in good health. The CDR3 runs from the conserved cysteine through the conserved F or W. Each record gives: J gene, V gene, D gene, clone size, CDR3 protein, CDR3 DNA. The D gene is left open where the match is weak. Where a row states a size, it is once, few, many or the class of an expanded clone; other rows omit it.

TRBJ2-7,TRBV19,NA,many,CASSPNLVVQYF,TGTGCCAGTAGTCCAAACCTCGTGGTGCAGTACTTC
TRBJ1-1,TRBV29-1,NA,NA,CSVEWGLNTEAFF,TGCAGCGTTGAATGGGGCCTGAACACTGAAGCTTTCTTT
TRBJ2-7,TRBV2,TRBD2,NA,CASSDRGTRMYEQYF,TGTGCCAGCAGTGACCGCGGGACTAGGATGTACGAGCAGTACTTC
TRBJ1-2,TRBV9,NA,few,CASSAGSGAGENYGYTF,TGTGCCAGCAGCGCGGGGTCCGGGGCAGGGGAAAACTATGGCTACACCTTC
TRBJ2-5,TRBV27,TRBD1,once,CASRNAGTGLEQYF,TGTGCCAGCAGAAACGCCGGGACAGGGCTTGAGCAGTACTTC
TRBJ1-1,TRBV5-1,NA,NA,CASSLGVGWDTEAFF,TGCGCCAGCAGCTTGGGGGTAGGGTGGGACACTGAAGCTTTCTTT
TRBJ2-5,TRBV7-2,NA,NA,CASSRFGPQETQYF,TGTGCCAGCAGCCGTTTTGGCCCCCAAGAGACCCAGTACTTC
TRBJ2-6,TRBV11-2,NA,NA,CASSLGASPSGANVLTF,TGTGCCAGCAGCTTAGGAGCTTCCCCATCTGGGGCCAACGTCCTGACTTTC
TRBJ2-3,TRBV30,NA,NA,CAYLREVKLAPSTDTQYF,TGTGCCTACCTAAGGGAGGTTAAACTAGCCCCATCCACAGATACGCAGTATTTT
TRBJ1-2,TRBV19,TRBD1,few,CASSGRQGYGYTF,TGTGCCAGTAGTGGCCGACAGGGCTATGGCTACACCTTC
TRBJ2-5,TRBV10-3,TRBD1,NA,CAISDHRPGQGQAETQYF,TGTGCCATCAGTGACCATAGACCGGGACAGGGTCAGGCAGAGACCCAGTACTTC
TRBJ1-5,TRBV6-1,NA,NA,CASSEQVRPNQPQHF,TGTGCCAGCAGTGAACAGGTGCGTCCCAATCAGCCCCAGCATTTT
TRBJ2-1,TRBV30,TRBD2,NA,CALRGSGTYNEQFF,TGTGCCCTACGGGGTAGCGGGACCTACAATGAGCAGTTCTTC
TRBJ1-6,TRBV10-2,NA,NA,CASSDGSGFGSPLHF,TGCGCCAGCAGTGACGGCAGTGGATTCGGTTCACCCCTCCACTTT
TRBJ2-3,TRBV30,TRBD2,NA,CASTSGSTDTQYF,TGTGCCTCGACTAGCGGGAGCACAGATACGCAGTATTTT
TRBJ2-1,TRBV7-6,NA,NA,CASSLGNAGNYNEQFF,TGTGCCAGCAGCTTAGGGAATGCGGGGAACTACAATGAGCAGTTCTTC
TRBJ2-7,TRBV7-2,TRBD2,NA,CASSLRGGSAFYEQYF,TGTGCCAGCAGCTTAAGGGGCGGGAGTGCGTTCTACGAGCAGTACTTC
TRBJ2-1,TRBV10-3,TRBD2,NA,CAISGREAGVYNEQFF,TGTGCCATCAGTGGTAGGGAAGCGGGGGTCTACAATGAGCAGTTCTTC
TRBJ1-2,TRBV27,TRBD1,NA,CASSLEGARGYTF,TGTGCCAGCAGTCTTGAGGGGGCGCGGGGCTACACCTTC
TRBJ1-2,TRBV5-5,NA,NA,CASSLAGLFYGYTF,TGTGCCAGCAGCTTGGCGGGGCTCTTCTATGGCTACACCTTC
TRBJ2-7,TRBV18,NA,NA,CASSPDSGPYEQYF,TGTGCCAGCTCACCCGATAGCGGCCCCTACGAGCAGTACTTC
TRBJ1-1,TRBV19,NA,NA,CASSFGSLNTEAFF,TGTGCCAGTAGTTTTGGAAGTTTAAACACTGAAGCTTTCTTT
TRBJ1-4,TRBV27,NA,once,CASSMAGVGEKLFF,TGTGCCAGCAGTATGGCAGGGGTGGGGGAGAAACTGTTTTTT
TRBJ1-2,TRBV18,NA,NA,CASSRGGDYGYTF,TGTGCCAGCTCACGGGGTGGGGACTATGGCTACACCTTC
TRBJ2-3,TRBV9,NA,NA,CASSGGAVGTDTQYF,TGTGCCAGCAGCGGAGGGGCGGTTGGCACAGATACGCAGTATTTT
TRBJ1-6,TRBV30,TRBD1,NA,CAWNQGAGSPLHF,TGTGCCTGGAACCAGGGGGCGGGTTCACCCCTCCACTTT
TRBJ2-5,TRBV19,NA,NA,CASSIRGETQYF,TGTGCCAGTAGTATAAGAGGGGAGACCCAGTACTTC
TRBJ2-2,TRBV5-1,NA,few,CASSLVGMDTGELFF,TGCGCCAGCAGCTTGGTGGGAATGGACACCGGGGAGCTGTTTTTT
TRBJ2-1,TRBV7-2,NA,many,CASSLRASVATEQFF,TGTGCCAGCAGCTTGAGGGCTAGCGTGGCCACTGAGCAGTTCTTC
TRBJ2-5,TRBV30,TRBD2,once,CAWRQGLAVQETQYF,TGTGCCTGGAGGCAGGGACTAGCTGTGCAAGAGACCCAGTACTTC
TRBJ1-1,TRBV6-1,NA,once,CASSEKGMNTEAFF,TGTGCCAGCAGTGAGAAAGGGATGAACACTGAAGCTTTCTTT
TRBJ2-5,TRBV5-4,TRBD2,NA,CASSWRGLAGPQETQYF,TGTGCCAGCAGCTGGAGGGGACTAGCGGGCCCGCAAGAGACCCAGTACTTC